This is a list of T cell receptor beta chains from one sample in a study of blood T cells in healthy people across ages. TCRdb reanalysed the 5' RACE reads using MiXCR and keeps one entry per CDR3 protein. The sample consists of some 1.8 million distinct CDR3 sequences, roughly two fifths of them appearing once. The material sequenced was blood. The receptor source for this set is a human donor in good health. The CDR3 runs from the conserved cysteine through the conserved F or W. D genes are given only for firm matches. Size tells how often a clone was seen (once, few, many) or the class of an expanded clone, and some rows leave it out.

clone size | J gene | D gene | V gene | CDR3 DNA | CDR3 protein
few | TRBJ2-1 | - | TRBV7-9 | TGTGCCAGCAGCATGGGGTCATCCTACAATGAGCAGTTCTTC | CASSMGSSYNEQFF
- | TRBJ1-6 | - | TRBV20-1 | TGCAGTTCTCGGGCACCCCTCCACTTT | CSSRAPLHF
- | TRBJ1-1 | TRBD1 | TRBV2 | TGTGCCAGCAGTGAGGGTCCGACAGGGACGACTGAAGCTTTCTTT | CASSEGPTGTTEAFF
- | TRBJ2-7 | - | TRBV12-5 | TGTGCTAGTGGTTCCCCCCCCGCGGAGGTGGCCTACGAGCAGTACTTC | CASGSPPAEVAYEQYF
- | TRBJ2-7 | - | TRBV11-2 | TGTGCCAGCAGTCCCGGTAGAACCAGCAATGAGCAGTACTTC | CASSPGRTSNEQYF
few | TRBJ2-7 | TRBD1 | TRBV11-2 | TGTGCCAGCAGCTTGGGGACAGGGGAGGTTGGCGAGCAGTACTTC | CASSLGTGEVGEQYF
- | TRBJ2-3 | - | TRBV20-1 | TGCAGTGCTAGTAACAGGGAGAGCACAGATACGCAGTATTTT | CSASNRESTDTQYF
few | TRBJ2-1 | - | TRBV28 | TGTGCCAGCAGTTTTTATCGGCCTGATCGCAATGAGCAGTTCTTC | CASSFYRPDRNEQFF
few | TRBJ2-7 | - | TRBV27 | TGTGCCAGCAGTTTATTGCGCCTGGGAGGACTACCTGAGCCCTCCTACGAGCAGTACTTC | CASSLLRLGGLPEPSYEQYF
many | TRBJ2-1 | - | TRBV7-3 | TGTGCCAGCAGCTGGGGAGCAGGCAATGAGCAGTTCTTC | CASSWGAGNEQFF
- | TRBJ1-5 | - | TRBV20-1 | TGCAGTGCTAGAGATGGTGGCGGGTACAATCAGCCCCAGCATTTT | CSARDGGGYNQPQHF
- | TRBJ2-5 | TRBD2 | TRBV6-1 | TGTGCCAGCAGTGAGTCTGGAGCGGGGGGTTGGGAGACCCAGTACTTC | CASSESGAGGWETQYF
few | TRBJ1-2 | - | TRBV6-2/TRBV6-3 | TGTGCCAGCAGTTACTCGGAAAAAGGGCTTACCCCTAACTATGGCTACACCTTC | CASSYSEKGLTPNYGYTF
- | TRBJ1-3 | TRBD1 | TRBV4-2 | TGTGCCAGCAGCCTTCGCCGTGGACAGGATAATGGAAACACCATATATTTT | CASSLRRGQDNGNTIYF
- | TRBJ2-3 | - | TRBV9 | TGTGCCAGCTCCGGGACAACGGGAGATACGCAGTATTTT | CASSGTTGDTQYF
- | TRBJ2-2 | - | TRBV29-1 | TGCAGCGTTGATGAGGGGCATATGTCCGGGGAGCTGTTTTTT | CSVDEGHMSGELFF
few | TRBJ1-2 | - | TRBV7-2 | TGTGCCAGCAGCTTCGGGGGATTTAACTATGGCTACACCTTC | CASSFGGFNYGYTF
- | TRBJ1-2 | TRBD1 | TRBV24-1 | TGTGCCACCAGTGGTAACAGGGGAGACTATGGCTACACCTTC | CATSGNRGDYGYTF
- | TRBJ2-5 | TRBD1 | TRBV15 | TGTGCCACCAGCAGAGATCCGAGGACAGGGTCCCAAGAGACCCAGTACTTC | CATSRDPRTGSQETQYF
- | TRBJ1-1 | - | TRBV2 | TGTGCCAGCGGACACATCGGGCTGAACACTGAAGCTTTCTTT | CASGHIGLNTEAFF
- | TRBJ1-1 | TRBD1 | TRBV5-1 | TGCGCCAGCAGCGCGGACAGGGGAGTTGGCAACACTGAAGCTTTCTTT | CASSADRGVGNTEAFF
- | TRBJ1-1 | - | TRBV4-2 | TGTGCCAGCAGCCAAGGGTCGGAGGGGCCGGGCACTGAAGCTTTCTTT | CASSQGSEGPGTEAFF
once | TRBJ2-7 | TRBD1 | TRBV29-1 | TGCAGCGTTGGCCCTACAGGGGATCCCAGCGAGCAGTACTTC | CSVGPTGDPSEQYF
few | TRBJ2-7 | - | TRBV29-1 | TGCAGCGTTGGGCCCCGGCACGCCGCTTCCTACGAGCAGTACTTC | CSVGPRHAASYEQYF
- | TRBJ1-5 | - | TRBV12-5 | TGTGCTAGTGGTTTGTCGACAGTCCATAGCAATCAGCCCCAGCATTTT | CASGLSTVHSNQPQHF
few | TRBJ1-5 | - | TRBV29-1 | TGCAGCGTTGAAGAGGGGGGGAGCAATCAGCCCCAGCATTTT | CSVEEGGSNQPQHF
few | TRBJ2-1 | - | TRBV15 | TGTGCCACCAGCAGAGGAGGGGAGAATGAGCAGTTCTTC | CATSRGGENEQFF
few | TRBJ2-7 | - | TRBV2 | TGTGCCAGCAGTGAACTGGGGGGAGGCGAGCAGTACTTC | CASSELGGGEQYF
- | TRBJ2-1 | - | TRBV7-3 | TGTGCCAGCAGCCCGAATATGGTGGGGCAGTTCTTC | CASSPNMVGQFF
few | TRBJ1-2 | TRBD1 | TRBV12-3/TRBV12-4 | TGTGCCAGCAGGTTGCAGGGGGAGGGCTACACCTTC | CASRLQGEGYTF
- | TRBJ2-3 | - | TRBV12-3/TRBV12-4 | TGTGCCAGCAACCTTGGCGCTGCCACAGATACGCAGTATTTT | CASNLGAATDTQYF
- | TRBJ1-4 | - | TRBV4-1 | TGCGCCAGCAGCCTGGAGCCCTCAACTAATGAAAAACTGTTTTTT | CASSLEPSTNEKLFF
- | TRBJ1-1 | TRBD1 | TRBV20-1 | TGCAGCGCGACGACAGGGCGGAACACTGAAGCTTTCTTT | CSATTGRNTEAFF
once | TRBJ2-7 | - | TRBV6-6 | TGTGCCAGCAGTTACTCGAACAGGGTCCCAACTTACGAGCAGTACTTC | CASSYSNRVPTYEQYF
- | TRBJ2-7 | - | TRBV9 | TGTGCCAGCAGCGAGGGGGAGGGGACCTTTTACGAGCAGTACTTC | CASSEGEGTFYEQYF
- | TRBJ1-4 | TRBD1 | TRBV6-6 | TGTGCCAGCAGCAAACAGGGGTGGGAAAAACTGTTTTTT | CASSKQGWEKLFF
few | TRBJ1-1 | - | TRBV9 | TGTGCCAGCAGCGTAGGGCGCTTTTCTGAAGCTTTCTTT | CASSVGRFSEAFF
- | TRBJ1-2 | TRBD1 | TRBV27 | TGTGCCAGGAGTCTCCCAGGGGGCGAAGACGGTGGCTACACCTTC | CARSLPGGEDGGYTF
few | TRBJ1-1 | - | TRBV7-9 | TGTGCCAGCAGCCTTCCAACCTTGGGGGACACTGAAGCTTTCTTT | CASSLPTLGDTEAFF